Listed below are T cell receptor beta chains from one sample, sequenced in a study of control samples from healthy donors and cancer patients. The protocol was immunoSEQ multiplex PCR, while the TCRdb copy is restricted to in-frame clones and leaves out a portion. The sample shows about 140,000 clones, approximately 91% of them seen only once. Sample: blood. The receptor source for this set is a woman between 25 and 40 years old in good health. Each CDR3 is given with its conserved first and last residue. The D gene is left open where the match is weak. Only part of the rows carry a size: once, few, many, or a class if the clone is expanded.

TRBJ2-4,NA,TRBV5-4,NA,CASSPTATQAKNIQYF,TGTGCCAGCTCCCCGACGGCAACTCAAGCCAAAAACATTCAGTACTTC
TRBJ2-1,NA,TRBV7-2,NA,CASSLASERYNEQFF,TGTGCCAGCAGCTTAGCTAGCGAGCGCTACAATGAGCAGTTCTTC
TRBJ1-3,NA,TRBV6-5,NA,CASSQVYLDTIYF,TGTGCCAGCAGCCAGGTCTACCTGGACACCATATATTTT
TRBJ1-5,NA,TRBV28,TRBD1,CASHEILRGRGNQPQHF,TGTGCCAGCCACGAAATACTCAGGGGGCGCGGCAATCAGCCCCAGCATTTT
TRBJ2-3,NA,TRBV30,NA,CAWRESADTQYF,TGTGCCTGGAGGGAGTCGGCAGATACGCAGTATTTT
TRBJ1-2,medium-sized,TRBV28,NA,CASLDNYGYTF,TGTGCCAGCTTAGATAACTATGGCTACACCTTC
TRBJ1-1,NA,TRBV4-2,NA,CASSHYQGASNTEAFF,TGTGCCAGCAGCCACTACCAAGGGGCATCGAACACTGAAGCTTTCTTT
TRBJ2-5,NA,TRBV24-1,NA,CATSDGYSQETQYF,TGTGCCACCAGTGATGGGTACAGCCAAGAGACCCAGTACTTC
TRBJ1-2,NA,TRBV19,NA,CASSIRRSNYGYTF,TGTGCCAGTAGTATCCGGAGGTCCAACTATGGCTACACCTTC
TRBJ2-7,few,TRBV19,TRBD1,CASSERTGTNYEQYF,TGTGCCAGTAGTGAAAGGACAGGGACGAACTACGAGCAGTACTTC
TRBJ1-6,NA,TRBV11-2,TRBD1,CASSLTPGTGGNSPLHF,TGTGCCAGCAGCTTAACCCCGGGGACAGGGGGTAATTCACCCCTCCACTTT
TRBJ1-4,NA,TRBV5-1,TRBD1,CASSLAGQGAEKLFF,TGCGCCAGCAGCTTGGCCGGACAGGGGGCGGAAAAACTGTTTTTT
TRBJ2-2,NA,TRBV7-3,NA,CASSLGGTGELFF,TGTGCCAGCAGCTTAGGTGGTACCGGGGAGCTGTTTTTT
TRBJ2-3,few,TRBV10-3,NA,CATSETSSTDTQYF,TGTGCCACCTCTGAGACTAGTTCCACAGATACGCAGTATTTT
TRBJ2-3,NA,TRBV5-1,NA,CASSALTDTQYF,TGCGCCAGCAGCGCCCTCACAGATACGCAGTATTTT
TRBJ1-2,few,TRBV7-2,NA,CASSPYRGGNYGYTF,TGTGCCAGCAGCCCATATCGTGGGGGGAACTATGGCTACACCTTC
TRBJ2-7,NA,TRBV7-2,NA,CASSSRWGRNYEQYF,TGTGCCAGCAGCTCCCGGTGGGGGCGAAACTACGAGCAGTACTTC
TRBJ2-3,once,TRBV15,TRBD2,CATSRDQRDTDTQYF,TGTGCCACCAGCAGAGATCAGCGGGACACAGATACGCAGTATTTT
TRBJ2-3,once,TRBV7-2,NA,CASSLVVGDTQYF,TGTGCCAGCAGCTTAGTAGTAGGAGATACGCAGTATTTT
TRBJ1-1,NA,TRBV19,NA,CASSPPLGRTEAFF,TGTGCCAGTAGCCCCCCTTTGGGTAGGACTGAAGCTTTCTTT
TRBJ2-2,NA,TRBV19,NA,CASSISNAGRKAGELFF,TGTGCCAGTAGTATTAGTAATGCGGGCCGGAAGGCCGGGGAGCTGTTTTTT
TRBJ2-7,NA,TRBV27,TRBD1,CASGSRDRAYEQYF,TGTGCCAGCGGATCACGGGACAGGGCCTACGAGCAGTACTTC
TRBJ2-1,once,TRBV13,NA,CASSFSGNEQFF,TGTGCCAGCAGCTTCTCTGGGAATGAGCAGTTCTTC
TRBJ1-5,NA,TRBV24-1,NA,CATSDLGADDQPQHF,TGTGCCACCAGTGATCTGGGGGCGGATGATCAGCCCCAGCATTTT
TRBJ2-3,once,TRBV6-5,TRBD1,CASRTGTGWTDTQYF,TGTGCCAGCAGGACTGGGACAGGGTGGACAGATACGCAGTATTTT
TRBJ1-2,NA,TRBV7-6,NA,CASSREPDSQYGYTF,TGTGCCAGCAGCCGGGAGCCGGACAGCCAATATGGCTACACCTTC
TRBJ2-5,NA,TRBV6-1,TRBD2,CASSELAGGPETQYF,TGTGCCAGCAGTGAACTAGCGGGAGGGCCAGAGACCCAGTACTTC
TRBJ2-5,NA,TRBV19,NA,CASERGLGETQYF,TGTGCCAGTGAGAGAGGGTTAGGCGAGACCCAGTACTTC
TRBJ2-3,NA,TRBV13,NA,CASSYASRSGAADTQYF,TGTGCCAGCAGCTACGCAAGTCGTTCGGGGGCGGCAGATACGCAGTATTTT
TRBJ2-7,NA,TRBV7-9,NA,CASSFVAGEQYF,TGTGCCAGCAGCTTTGTAGCCGGGGAGCAGTACTTC
TRBJ2-1,NA,TRBV18,TRBD2,CASSPGGSDYNEQFF,TGTGCCAGCTCACCTGGCGGGAGCGACTACAATGAGCAGTTCTTC
TRBJ1-1,NA,TRBV7-9,NA,CASSLDRANTEAFF,TGTGCCAGCAGCTTAGACAGGGCGAACACTGAAGCTTTCTTT
TRBJ2-5,few,TRBV3-1/TRBV3-2,NA,CASSQVFGTVQETQYF,TGTGCCAGCAGCCAAGTTTTCGGGACTGTCCAAGAGACCCAGTACTTC
TRBJ1-2,NA,TRBV5-4,NA,CASSPDTYGYTF,TGTGCCAGCAGCCCAGACACTTATGGCTACACCTTC
TRBJ2-7,NA,TRBV27,NA,CASSLGSARSYEQYF,TGTGCCAGCAGTTTGGGTAGCGCACGCTCCTACGAGCAGTACTTC
TRBJ1-6,NA,TRBV14,TRBD1,CASSPFQGENSPLHF,TGTGCCAGCAGTCCTTTCCAGGGGGAGAATTCACCCCTCCACTTT
TRBJ1-2,NA,TRBV11-2,TRBD1,CASSGQGIGYTF,TGTGCCAGCAGCGGACAGGGTATAGGCTACACCTTC
TRBJ1-6,NA,TRBV28,NA,CASRASSYNSPLHF,TGTGCCAGCAGGGCAAGCTCCTATAATTCACCCCTCCACTTT
TRBJ2-1,NA,TRBV19,NA,CASSIDASGSSYNEQFF,TGTGCCAGTAGTATAGACGCTTCAGGGAGCTCCTACAATGAGCAGTTCTTC
TRBJ1-1,NA,TRBV5-1,NA,CASSFSIRETEAFF,TGCGCCAGCAGCTTCTCAATTAGAGAGACTGAAGCTTTCTTT
TRBJ2-3,NA,TRBV7-9,NA,CASSPLGESTDTQYF,TGTGCCAGCAGCCCCTTAGGCGAGAGCACAGATACGCAGTATTTT
TRBJ2-1,NA,TRBV18,TRBD2,CASSPSLAGYNEQFF,TGTGCCAGCTCACCATCCCTAGCGGGGTACAATGAGCAGTTCTTC
TRBJ2-1,NA,TRBV7-2,NA,CASSQNRYNEQFF,TGTGCCAGCAGCCAAAACAGATACAATGAGCAGTTCTTC
TRBJ1-2,NA,TRBV4-2,NA,CASSQGRGAVYGYTF,TGTGCCAGCAGCCAAGGGCGGGGGGCAGTCTATGGCTACACCTTC
TRBJ1-2,few,TRBV19,NA,CASSMAGENYGYTF,TGTGCCAGTAGTATGGCAGGGGAAAACTATGGCTACACCTTC